Here is one T cell receptor (beta chain) with its context. What it binds is unknown. Germline CDR1 LNHDA, CDR2 SQIVND (reference sequence). Trimming removed 5 bases at V and 0 bases at J, with 16 bases between. The CDR3 length is 16 residues. The record originates from a study of OX40 agonist ivuxolimab in advanced cancers. Overall study context: Averaging 60 years in age, with a range of roughly 23 to 85, the cohort was 80% to 90% male. Overall study results and limits: Both blood CD4+ and CD8+ T cells showed clonal growth by week 6 at 0.1 to 3.0 mg/kg. Partly responding patients at 0.1-3.0 mg/kg showed some of the smallest clonal expansion.

Blood draws occurred at baseline, cycle 4 day 1, and cycle 7 day 1. TCRdb's table, derived via immunoSEQ multiplex PCR, lists solely in-frame clones and lacks some. The table has about 48,000 clones, over 90% seen once. The sequencing here drew on CD4+ or CD8+ T cells sorted from blood, taken in a trial of the OX40 agonist ivuxolimab. The sequence was obtained from an adult with an advanced solid tumor such as melanoma, head and neck, liver or kidney cancer. The chain has TRBV19 and TRBJ1-1, with a tentative D call TRBD1 (6 bases). CDR3 protein: CASSRETTGLNTEAFF. As DNA, the CDR3 is TGTGCCAGTAGTCGGGAAACTACAGGGTTGAACACTGAAGCTTTCTTT.